The TCR beta chain under discussion was sequenced for a study of OX40 agonist ivuxolimab in advanced cancers. The CDR3 has 13 residues. Germline V gene lookup returns CDR1 MNHEY and CDR2 SVGAGI. Trimming removed 2 bases from V and 8 bases from J, with 12 bases in between. TCRdb's copy holds only in-frame clones and misses some; the assay was immunoSEQ multiplex PCR. The data hold nearly 65,000 clones, with roughly nine tenths observed a single time. Sequencing was performed on CD4+ or CD8+ T cells sorted from blood, taken in a trial of the OX40 agonist ivuxolimab. The TCR originated in an adult with an advanced solid tumor such as melanoma, head and neck, liver or kidney cancer. The rearrangement links TRBV6-5 to TRBJ1-1, with D perhaps matching TRBD1 (5 bases). CDR3 region: CASSYGQGLEAFF. CDR3 nucleotides: TGTGCCAGCAGTTACGGGCAGGGCCTCGAAGCTTTCTTT.